What follows are 20 T cell receptor beta chains derived from one specimen sequenced in a study of blood T cells in healthy people across ages. Together with a sample-barcoded 5' primer, a J-beta primer mix was included in a second PCR lasting roughly 6 to 12 cycles. TCRdb recomputed calls from the 5' RACE reads with MiXCR, one row per CDR3 protein. The top ten clones hold roughly 24% of a sample with around 2 million distinct CDR3 sequences, roughly 43% of them seen once. Input material: blood. The receptors shown here come from a human donor in good health.

The chain links TRBV13 to TRBJ1-1; D may be TRBD1 (5 bases). The CDR3 runs to 15 residues. Germline loops: CDR1 PRHDT, CDR2 FYEKMQ (reference sequence). Trimming took off 9 bases at V and 4 bases at J, with 21 bases between the two ends. The CDR3 coding sequence is TGTGCCAGTAGGCATTCGGGACTCAGCATCACTGAAGCTTTCTTT. Translated: CASRHSGLSITEAFF. The full variable domain, completed using reference TRBV13 and TRBJ1-1, is AAGVIQSPRHLIKEKRETATLKCYPIPRHDTVYWYQQGPGQDPQFLISFYEKMQSDKGSIPDRFSAQQFSDYHSELNMSSLELGDSALYFCASRHSGLSITEAFFGQGTRLTVV.

The chain couples TRBV7-9 to TRBJ2-5; the D gene is possibly TRBD2 (6 bases). This CDR3 is 16 amino acids long. The germline V and J ends were trimmed by 2 bases and 1 base, with 14 bases remaining between them. The germline gives CDR1 SEHNR, CDR2 FQNEAQ (reference sequence). CDR3 sequence reads: CASSLLAGPFQETQYF. Written as DNA, the CDR3 is TGTGCCAGCAGCTTATTGGCGGGGCCATTCCAAGAGACCCAGTACTTC.

In regard to this clonotype: Germline is not matched at one junction end, which may reflect a read error. V and J are TRBV20-1 and TRBJ2-5; D not resolved. Germline CDR1 reads DFQATT; CDR2 reads SNEGSKA (reference sequence). There are 11 residues in the CDR3. The CDR3 sequence: CSAGDATTQYF. The CDR3 DNA reads TGCAGTGCTGGAGACGCCACGACCCAGTACTTC.

The chain is built from TRBV6-6 and TRBJ2-1; 10 bases are a match to TRBD2. Germline CDR1 and CDR2: MNHNY and SVGAGI (reference sequence). V dropped 6 bases and J dropped 7; count of bases not matched to a gene: 9. The CDR3 has 15 amino acids. CDR3 DNA: TGTGCCAGCAGCCCAGGGACTAGCGCTACAAATGAGCAGTTCTTC. It encodes CASSPGTSATNEQFF.

Details on this clonotype: A read error may produce the germline difference seen at one junction end. The chain carries TRBV9 and TRBJ2-1; D is possibly TRBD1 (6 bases). Germline values: CDR1 SGDLS, CDR2 YYNGEE. This CDR3 is 14 amino acids long. The CDR3 region has the DNA TGTGTCAGCAGCGTAGCTGGACAGTACAATGAGCAGTTCTTC. Translation gives CVSSVAGQYNEQFF.

In regard to this clonotype: One end of the junction is discordant with germline, which a read error may explain. The J gene is TRBJ1-4, the V gene TRBV7-2; D not resolved. Germline-derived CDR1 and CDR2 are SGHTA and FQGNSA. The CDR3 is 13 residues long. CDR3 nucleotides: TGTGCCAGCAGCTTCGTCGCCTTCGAAAAACGGTTTTTT. Residues: CASSFVAFEKRFF.

This sequence joins TRBV29-1 and TRBJ2-4; possible D gene TRBD1, 5 bases. Gene TRBJ2-7 matches the end of the DNA better, so the J call may be wrong. The germline gives CDR1 SQVTM, CDR2 ANQGSEA. The length of the CDR3 is 16 residues. CDR3 amino acids: CSVERPGWANTYEQYF. The CDR3 nucleotides are TGCAGCGTTGAACGGCCAGGGTGGGCTAACACCTACGAGCAGTACTTC.

This clonotype was seen more than once but under ten times. The chain recombines TRBV9 with TRBJ1-1; D not resolved. The germline V and J ends were trimmed by 1 base and 6 bases, with 10 bases remaining between them. In germline, CDR1 is SGDLS, CDR2 YYNGEE. The CDR3 is made up of 13 amino acids. The DNA for the CDR3 is TGTGCCAGCAGCGTATCGAGGCTATCTGAAGCTTTCTTT. As protein: CASSVSRLSEAFF.

The CDR3 spells CASKQGTNYGYTF. Here the CDR3 DNA reads TGTGCCTCCAAACAGGGGACGAACTATGGCTACACCTTC. This chain connects TRBV10-3 to TRBJ1-2; TRBD1 matches at 7 bases. V trimming: 11 bases; J trimming: 2 bases; junction bases outside the gene matches: 8. CDR3 size: 13 residues. Germline V gene lookup returns CDR1 ENHRY and CDR2 SYGVKD.

The chain has TRBV2 and TRBJ1-1, with TRBD1 as a possible D gene (5 bases). The CDR3 consists of 14 residues. Germline V gene lookup returns CDR1 SNHLY and CDR2 FYNNEI. Trimming removed 2 bases from V and 5 bases from J, with 12 bases in between. The chain's CDR3 is CASSEQGPLTEAFF. CDR3 in DNA: TGTGCCAGCAGTGAACAGGGTCCCCTTACTGAAGCTTTCTTT.

The chain recombines TRBV9 with TRBJ1-5; tentatively, D is TRBD1 (5 bases). Trimming removed 3 bases at V and 3 bases at J, with 10 bases between. The germline V gene has CDR1 SGDLS and CDR2 YYNGEE. This CDR3 spans 14 amino acids. This CDR3 is CASSAGTVNQPQHF. The CDR3 region has the DNA TGTGCCAGCAGCGCGGGGACGGTCAATCAGCCCCAGCATTTT.

The rearrangement links TRBV7-8 to TRBJ1-5; D not certain. The germline CDR1 and CDR2 sequences are SGHVS and FQNEAQ. The CDR3 spans 15 residues. Trimming removed 5 bases at V and 9 bases at J, with 20 bases between. DNA of the CDR3: TGTGCCAGCAGCCGAGCTAGGATTGAGAGGTGGCCCCAGCATTTT. This encodes CASSRARIERWPQHF.

The chain uses TRBV24-1 and TRBJ2-3; D may correspond to TRBD1 or TRBD2 (5 bases each). Trimming stripped 3 bases from V and 5 bases from J, with 14 bases between. The CDR3 loop spans 15 amino acids. CDR1 is KGHDR, CDR2 SFDVKD, per germline. This CDR3 is CATSDPGTRGDTQYF. The CDR3, as DNA: TGTGCCACCAGTGATCCAGGGACCCGAGGAGATACGCAGTATTTT.

The gene calls are TRBV25-1 and TRBJ2-1; TRBD1 agrees at 8 bases. CDR3 length: 13 amino acids. V lost 6 bases to trimming and J lost 10 bases; unmatched junction nucleotides: 8. Germline CDR1 and CDR2: MGHDK and SYGVNS. The CDR3 sequence is CASSRQGWHEQFF. The CDR3 DNA sequence: TGTGCCAGCAGCAGACAGGGGTGGCACGAGCAGTTCTTC.

The J gene is TRBJ1-1, the V gene TRBV5-1; TRBD1 aligns across 8 bases. Per the germline V gene, CDR1 is SGHRS and CDR2 is YFSETQ. The CDR3 runs 15 residues. J lost 11 bases, V lost 0 bases, and 12 bases had no gene match. CDR3 in DNA: TGCGCCAGCAGCTTGGTCGGACGACAGGGGAGCGGGGCTTTCTTT. It yields the protein CASSLVGRQGSGAFF.

Only one count was recorded for this clonotype. One junction end disagrees with the germline gene, perhaps due to a read error. The chain links TRBV20-1 to TRBJ2-1, with TRBD2 identical over 11 bases. Germline loops: CDR1 DFQATT, CDR2 SNEGSKA (reference sequence). The CDR3 has 15 amino acids. The CDR3 reads CSVLPGLAAYSEQFF. CDR3 coding DNA: TGCAGTGTGTTACCGGGACTAGCGGCCTACAGTGAGCAGTTCTTC.

The chain recombines TRBV15 with TRBJ2-1; D not certain. The J call may be in error: the DNA end matches TRBJ2-7 better. Germline V lookup: CDR1 LNHNV, CDR2 YYDKDF (reference sequence). This CDR3 is built from 16 residues. The CDR3 here is CATSRDLQPQYNEQYF. The CDR3, as DNA: TGTGCCACCAGCAGAGATCTTCAGCCTCAATACAATGAGCAGTACTTC.

V gene TRBV20-1 combines with J gene TRBJ2-1, with TRBD1 matching 10 bases. The CDR3 is made up of 17 amino acids. V gave up 1 base and J gave up 3 bases; unmatched junction bases: 9. Germline V lookup: CDR1 DFQATT, CDR2 SNEGSKA (reference sequence). The DNA for the CDR3 is TGCAGTGCTAGAGTAGTTGGTGGGACAGGGGTCTACAATGAGCAGTTCTTC. Its protein is CSARVVGGTGVYNEQFF.

This clonotype was observed a few times. This rearrangement joins TRBV20-1 to TRBJ2-1; D remains ambiguous. The germline V gene encodes CDR1 DFQATT and CDR2 SNEGSKA (reference sequence). V was trimmed by 1 base and J by 0 bases, leaving 13 bases between them. This CDR3 is built from 16 residues. In DNA, the CDR3 is TGCAGTGCTAGAGTTCCTACTATTACCTCCTACAATGAGCAGTTCTTC. This codes for CSARVPTITSYNEQFF.

The chain recombines TRBV19 with TRBJ2-7, with D maybe TRBD2 (5 bases). The germline V gene has CDR1 LNHDA and CDR2 SQIVND (reference sequence). V lost 3 bases and J 5 bases, leaving 17 bases between the germline ends. This CDR3 is built from 15 residues. The CDR3 DNA sequence: TGTGCCAGTAGTATGCTCGGGATTCCTGGCGACGAGCAGTACTTC. It translates to CASSMLGIPGDEQYF.